The clone carrying this TCR beta chain was observed at least ten times. Its target is not known. Template switching (which added a universal primer site) was used, and cDNA carried unique molecular identifiers. A single record per CDR3 protein comes from TCRdb applying MiXCR to the 5' RACE reads. The sample has 400,000 to 550,000 distinct CDR3 sequences; approximately 22% are singletons. The CDR3 loop spans 17 amino acids. Trimming took 4 bases from V and 5 from J, leaving 18 bases between them. CDR1 is SNHLY and CDR2 is FYNNEI in the germline V gene. The data stem from a study of identical twins. Findings of the study overall: Beta out-of-frame sequences showed weaker excess twin sharing.

A further study also used this sample, focusing on T cells expressing NK-cell markers. That study reports: Underlying the TCR beta repertoires were sorted CD3+CD56+NKG2C+, CD3+CD56+NKG2C- and CD3+CD56-NKG2C+ T cells.

This receptor was taken from a woman under 30 in good health. Sequenced input: CD4+ T cells sorted from blood. This rearrangement joins TRBV2 to TRBJ1-6, with unresolved D. CDR3 region: CASSGARAFGDNSPLHF. In nucleotides, the CDR3 is TGTGCCAGCAGTGGAGCGAGGGCTTTTGGGGATAATTCACCCCTCCACTTT.